These 24 T cell receptor beta chains were sequenced from one sample in a study of beta chain features in type 1 diabetes. Expressed TCRB transcripts were sequenced after all isolated RNA was converted to cDNA. The assay was immunoSEQ multiplex PCR, and TCRdb's table has in-frame clones only and misses some. The data show some 180,000 clones, around an eighth seen once. Sequencing was performed on central memory CD4+ T cells from blood. The receptors here all came from a woman in her late teens or twenties in good health.

The V and J genes are TRBV27 and TRBJ2-5; D gene unclear. The CDR3 covers 13 residues. Trimming removed 4 bases at V and 4 bases at J, with 10 bases between. Germline V CDR1 and CDR2: MNHEY, SMNVEV (reference sequence). The CDR3: CASSYQSGETQYF. CDR3 nucleotide sequence: TGTGCCAGCAGTTACCAGTCAGGAGAGACCCAGTACTTC.

This clone has more than one count but fewer than ten. The gene calls are TRBV30 and TRBJ2-3, with 14 bases aligning to TRBD2. Germline V CDR1 and CDR2: GTSNPN, SVGIG (reference sequence). V was pared by 3 bases and J by 13 bases, with 9 bases of the junction left unmatched. The CDR3 has 14 amino acids. The CDR3 DNA is TGTGCCTGGAGAGACCCTGGGACTAGCGGGAGAGAGTATTTT. Amino acids: CAWRDPGTSGREYF.

This clone showed up just a few times. This sequence joins TRBV25-1 and TRBJ2-3; TRBD2 agrees at 8 bases. The CDR3 loop spans 16 amino acids. Germline V gene lookup returns CDR1 MGHDK and CDR2 SYGVNS. The ends lost 6 bases at V and 5 bases at J; junction bases unmatched: 13. The CDR3 DNA reads as TGTGCCAGCAGCCCCACCGGAGCGGGAGTTGGAGATACGCAGTATTTT. It translates to CASSPTGAGVGDTQYF.

This clone was counted a few times. Compared with germline, one end of the junction differs, possibly owing to a read error. The V gene is TRBV20-1, the J gene TRBJ2-7, with 8 bases that match TRBD1. This CDR3 is 11 amino acids long. The V gene's germline CDR1 is DFQATT and CDR2 SNEGSKA (reference sequence). For the CDR3, the DNA is TGCAGTGCTAGAGGCCGGGACAGGATTTTCTTC. This codes for CSARGRDRIFF.

The chain joins TRBV7-9 to TRBJ1-5; TRBD1 agrees at 9 bases. This CDR3 spans 15 amino acids. Losses at the gene ends were 3 bases for V and 5 bases for J; bases not matched to a gene: 5. Germline V CDR1 and CDR2: SEHNR, FQNEAQ (reference sequence). Here the CDR3 reads CASSFWTGEDQPQHF. CDR3 nucleotide sequence: TGTGCCAGCAGCTTCTGGACAGGGGAAGATCAGCCCCAGCATTTT.

This clone was counted only a few times. The J gene is TRBJ2-1, the V gene TRBV7-9, with 9 bases matching TRBD2. V lost 1 base, J lost 9 bases, and 10 bases stayed unmatched. CDR1 SEHNR and CDR2 FQNEAQ come from the germline V gene (reference sequence). The length of the CDR3 is 16 residues. CDR3 in amino acids: CASSLGASGAGSEQFF. The CDR3 DNA follows: TGTGCCAGCAGCTTAGGGGCTAGCGGGGCAGGCAGTGAGCAGTTCTTC.

This clone showed up many times. The chain recombines TRBV29-1 with TRBJ2-7, with 10 bases aligning to TRBD2. Germline CDR1 and CDR2: SQVTM and ANQGSEA. There are 15 residues in the CDR3. Germline trimming cut 4 bases from V and 6 bases from J; bases unmatched to any gene: 12. The CDR3 is CSVGRPSGSRGEQYF. CDR3 bases: TGCAGCGTTGGTCGTCCTAGCGGGAGTCGCGGCGAGCAGTACTTC.

The rearrangement joins TRBV28 to TRBJ2-7; 13 nucleotides match TRBD2. The V gene's germline CDR1 is MDHEN and CDR2 SYDVKM. The trim removed 5 bases at V and 6 bases at J, leaving 7 bases unmatched. The length of the CDR3 is 15 residues. The CDR3 DNA reads as TGTGCCAGCAGTCCCGAGACTAGCGGGAGGCTCGAGCAGTACTTC. It encodes CASSPETSGRLEQYF.

The chain uses TRBV2 and TRBJ2-1; tentative D call: TRBD2 (6 bases). Trimming pared 3 bases from V and 12 bases from J, leaving 9 bases between. The CDR3 extends over 11 amino acids. Germline CDR1 is SNHLY and CDR2 is FYNNEI. CDR3 region: CASSDLGGQFF. CDR3 nucleotides: TGTGCCAGCAGTGATCTGGGGGGGCAGTTCTTC.

This chain links TRBV6-6 with TRBJ1-5; D is unresolved. Deletions cut 4 bases from V and 5 bases from J, with 12 bases between. The CDR3 covers 14 residues. Germline assignment: CDR1 MNHNY and CDR2 SVGAGI (reference sequence). Written as DNA, the CDR3 is TGTGCCAGCAGTTTCCCACATCAGGATCAGCCCCAGCATTTT. Translation: CASSFPHQDQPQHF.

The chain couples TRBV11-2 to TRBJ2-1; 9 bases map to TRBD2. Per germline, CDR1 SGHAT and CDR2 FQNNGV. The V and J ends lost 1 base and 2 bases, in that order; junction bases with no gene match: 3. CDR3 length: 16 residues. CDR3 in amino acids: CASSLASGIPYNEQFF. As DNA, the CDR3 is TGTGCCAGCAGCTTAGCTAGCGGGATCCCCTACAATGAGCAGTTCTTC. The full variable domain, completed using reference TRBV11-2 and TRBJ2-1, is EAGVAQSPRYKIIEKRQSVAFWCNPISGHATLYWYQQILGQGPKLLIQFQNNGVVDDSQLPKDRFSAERLKGVDSTLKIQPAKLEDSAVYLCASSLASGIPYNEQFFGPGTRLTVL.

This clone was recorded a few times. The chain links TRBV7-2 to TRBJ1-5; D is undetermined. Per the germline V gene, CDR1 is SGHTA and CDR2 is FQGNSA. This CDR3 is 16 amino acids long. V lost 4 bases, J lost 3 bases, and 16 bases lay in between. In nucleotides, the CDR3 is TGTGCCAGCAGCTCCTTGTGGACGGGGAACAATCAGCCCCAGCATTTT. Amino acid sequence: CASSSLWTGNNQPQHF.

The CDR3 is CASSRRSEAFF. In DNA form, the CDR3 reads TGTGCCAGCAGCAGACGGAGTGAAGCTTTCTTT. The chain couples TRBV9 to TRBJ1-1, with D unresolved. V lost 4 bases and J lost 7, with 8 bases in between. Germline CDR1 reads SGDLS; CDR2 reads YYNGEE. The CDR3 has 11 amino acids.

This clone was seen a few times. J is TRBJ2-7 and V is TRBV30; 7 bases align to TRBD1. The CDR3 runs 13 residues. CDR1 is GTSNPN, CDR2 SVGIG, per germline (reference sequence). With V trimmed by 4 bases and J by 2 bases, 5 bases remained unmatched. The CDR3 loop is CAWKRDRPYEQYF. The CDR3 nucleotides are TGTGCCTGGAAACGGGACAGACCCTACGAGCAGTACTTC.

The chain employs TRBV28 and TRBJ1-4, with D maybe TRBD1 (5 bases). From germline, CDR1 is MDHEN and CDR2 SYDVKM. Trimming removed 4 bases from V and 0 bases from J, with 9 bases in between. The CDR3 is 15 amino acids. CDR3: CASSSQGATNEKLFF. CDR3 coding DNA: TGTGCCAGCAGTTCCCAGGGTGCAACTAATGAAAAACTGTTTTTT.

CDR3 in DNA: TGTGCCAGCAGTGACGGACTAGCGGGAGCGGATGAGCAGTTCTTC. This gives the protein CASSDGLAGADEQFF. This rearrangement joins TRBV6-1 to TRBJ2-1, with 13 bases lining up with TRBD2. CDR1 is MNHNS, CDR2 SASEGT, per germline. With V trimmed by 3 bases and J by 8 bases, 4 bases remained unmatched. This CDR3 is 15 amino acids long.

This clone was counted only a few times. This chain links TRBV6-5 with TRBJ1-1; weak D call: TRBD1 (6 bases). The CDR3 has 15 residues. Looked up from germline, CDR1 is MNHEY and CDR2 is SVGAGI. V lost 4 bases and J lost 1, with 13 bases in between. The CDR3 region is CASSSTQGKNTEAFF. As DNA, the CDR3 is TGTGCCAGCAGTTCCACTCAGGGGAAGAACACTGAAGCTTTCTTT.

This clone was counted between two and nine times. The rearrangement joins TRBV29-1 to TRBJ1-1, with 9 bases fitting TRBD1. V lost 7 bases to trimming and J lost 5 bases; unmatched junction nucleotides: 8. Germline CDR1 SQVTM, CDR2 ANQGSEA. The length of the CDR3 is 13 residues. The CDR3 DNA sequence: TGCAGCGGAACGGGACAGGGTGGGACTGAAGCTTTCTTT. It specifies CSGTGQGGTEAFF.

This clone was seen more than once but under ten times. This chain connects TRBV7-6 to TRBJ2-5, with 7 bases aligning to TRBD2. Gene TRBJ2-7 matches the end of the DNA better, so the J call may be wrong. The germline CDR1 and CDR2 sequences are SGHVS and FNYEAQ. The length of the CDR3 is 15 residues. This chain's CDR3 is CASSLALSSGYEQYF. The CDR3 DNA reads as TGTGCCAGCAGCTTAGCGCTGTCTAGCGGATACGAGCAGTACTTC.

The chain links TRBV6-5 to TRBJ2-5; 7 nucleotides agree with TRBD1. Judging by the DNA end, TRBJ2-7 fits better; the J call may be wrong. Germline CDR1 reads MNHEY; CDR2 reads SVGAGI. The CDR3 has 16 residues. This chain's CDR3 is CASSYSSQGHSYEQYF. The CDR3 DNA is TGTGCCAGCAGTTACTCATCACAGGGGCACTCCTACGAGCAGTACTTC.

The chain joins TRBV5-1 to TRBJ1-5; maybe TRBD1 (6 bases). The germline V and J ends were trimmed by 1 base and 0 bases, with 8 bases remaining between them. The CDR3 has 15 residues. Per the germline V gene, CDR1 is SGHRS and CDR2 is YFSETQ. CDR3 nucleotide sequence: TGCGCCAGCAGCTTGACAGGGAATAGCAATCAGCCCCAGCATTTT. Translated, it gives CASSLTGNSNQPQHF.

This chain joins TRBV19 and TRBJ2-1, with 8 nucleotides matching TRBD2. Germline loops: CDR1 LNHDA, CDR2 SQIVND (reference sequence). The V gene end was trimmed by 3 bases and the J gene end by 0 bases; junction bases not matched to a gene: 16. The CDR3 spans 20 residues. DNA of the CDR3: TGTGCCAGTAGTATTAGAACTAGCGGATCATGGTCAAGCTCCTACAATGAGCAGTTCTTC. Translation: CASSIRTSGSWSSSYNEQFF.

A few counts support this clone. The chain is built from TRBV5-1 and TRBJ2-5; 10 positions agree with TRBD1. The V gene end was trimmed by 2 bases and the J gene end by 5 bases; junction bases not matched to a gene: 6. Germline V gives CDR1 SGHRS, CDR2 YFSETQ. The CDR3 covers 15 residues. The CDR3 DNA reads as TGCGCCAGCAGCTTCACGGGACAGGGGATGGAGACCCAGTACTTC. It translates to CASSFTGQGMETQYF. Full variable domain (rest looked up from reference TRBV5-1 and TRBJ2-5): KAGVTQTPRYLIKTRGQQVTLSCSPISGHRSVSWYQQTPGQGLQFLFEYFSETQRNKGNFPGRFSGRQFSNSRSEMNVSTLELGDSALYLCASSFTGQGMETQYFGPGTRLLVL.

This sequence joins TRBV5-1 and TRBJ2-5, with 15 bases identical to TRBD2. V dropped 4 bases and J dropped 1; count of bases not matched to a gene: 5. Germline V CDR1 and CDR2: SGHRS, YFSETQ. The CDR3 has 17 residues. The CDR3 sequence: CASSPGTSGRLQETQYF. The CDR3 DNA follows: TGCGCCAGCAGCCCCGGGACTAGCGGGAGGCTCCAAGAGACCCAGTACTTC.